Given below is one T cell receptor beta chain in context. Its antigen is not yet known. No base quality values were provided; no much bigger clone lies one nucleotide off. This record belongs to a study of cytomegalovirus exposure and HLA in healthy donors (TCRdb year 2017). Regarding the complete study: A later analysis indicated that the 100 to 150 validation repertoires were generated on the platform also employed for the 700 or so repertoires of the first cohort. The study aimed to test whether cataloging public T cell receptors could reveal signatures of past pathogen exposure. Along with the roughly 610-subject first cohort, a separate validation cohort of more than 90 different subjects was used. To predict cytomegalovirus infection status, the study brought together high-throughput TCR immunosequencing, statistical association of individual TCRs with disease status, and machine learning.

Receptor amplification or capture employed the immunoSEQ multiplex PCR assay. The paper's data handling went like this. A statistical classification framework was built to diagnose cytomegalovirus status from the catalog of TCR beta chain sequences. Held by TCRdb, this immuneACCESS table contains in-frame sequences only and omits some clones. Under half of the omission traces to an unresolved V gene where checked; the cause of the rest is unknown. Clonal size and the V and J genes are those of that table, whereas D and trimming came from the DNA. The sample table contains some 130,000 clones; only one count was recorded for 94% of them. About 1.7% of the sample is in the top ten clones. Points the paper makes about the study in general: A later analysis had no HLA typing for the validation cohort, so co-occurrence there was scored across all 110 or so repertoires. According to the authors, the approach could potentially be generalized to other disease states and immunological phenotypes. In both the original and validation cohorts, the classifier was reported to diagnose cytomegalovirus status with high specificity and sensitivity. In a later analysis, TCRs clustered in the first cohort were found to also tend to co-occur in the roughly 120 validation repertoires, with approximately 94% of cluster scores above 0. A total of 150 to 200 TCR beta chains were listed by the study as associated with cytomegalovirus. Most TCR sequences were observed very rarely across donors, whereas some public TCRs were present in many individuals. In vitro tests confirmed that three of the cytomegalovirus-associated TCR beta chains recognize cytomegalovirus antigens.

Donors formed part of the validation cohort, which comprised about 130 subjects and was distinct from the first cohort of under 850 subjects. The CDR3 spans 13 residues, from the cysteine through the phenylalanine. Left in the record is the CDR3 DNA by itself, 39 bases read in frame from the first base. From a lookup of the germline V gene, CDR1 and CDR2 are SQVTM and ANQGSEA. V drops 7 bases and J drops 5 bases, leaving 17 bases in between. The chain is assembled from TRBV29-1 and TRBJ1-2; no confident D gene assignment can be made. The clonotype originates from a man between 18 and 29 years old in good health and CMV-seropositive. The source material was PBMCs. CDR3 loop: CSARRVLEYGYTF. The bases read TGCAGCGCGCGGAGGGTTCTTGAGTATGGCTACACCTTC.